This T cell receptor beta chain was identified in a study of T-cell reconstitution after alpha-beta-depleted transplantation in children (dated by TCRdb to 2016 to 2017). With respect to the entire study: Using TCR repertoire profiling, the study followed T-cell immune reconstitution in a quantitative way in children after TCRalphabeta/CD19-depleted allogeneic hematopoietic cell transplantation.

Per the germline V gene (reference sequence), SGHNT is the CDR1 and YYREEE is the CDR2. The CDR3 has 15 amino acids, counting the end cysteine and phenylalanine. Here the CDR3 DNA is all that survives: 45 bases in frame from base 1. Relative to germline, V is 0 bases shorter and J is 8 bases shorter, with 15 bases between their ends. The library relied on PCR. The listed sequencing device is Illumina HiSeq 2500. Molecular barcoding was employed in the preparation of TCR libraries, with unique molecular identifiers being used to normalize TCRbeta repertoire quantification. TCRdb reprocessing: public reads trimmed at Q25 with fastp, clones called with MiXCR, in-frame beta chains kept. Duplicate CDR3 protein sequences are folded into a single record with the most common DNA and genes. This sample has about 350,000 distinct CDR3 sequences in its table, and about 14% of those were observed once. The top ten clones comprise roughly 4.5% of the sample.

For this clonotype: Which antigen it targets is not known. Base qualities were left out, and no much larger clone turns up one base away.

The specimen comprised PBMCs, sampled from the stem cell graft. The receptor's source is a human donor who donated a stem cell graft to a child with Fanconi anemia. The V and J segments used are TRBV5-4 and TRBJ2-1; no D gene call is confident. The CDR3 protein sequence reads: CASSLDRHPTDEQFF. The bases read TGTGCCAGCAGCTTGGATCGACACCCCACCGATGAGCAGTTCTTC. Outside the CDR3, residues come from the reference TRBV5-4 and TRBJ2-1 proteins, so the full variable domain is: ETGVTQSPTHLIKTRGQQVTLRCSSQSGHNTVSWYQQALGQGPQFIFQYYREEENGRGNFPPRFSGLQFPNYSSELNVNALELDDSALYLCASSLDRHPTDEQFFGPGTRLTVL.